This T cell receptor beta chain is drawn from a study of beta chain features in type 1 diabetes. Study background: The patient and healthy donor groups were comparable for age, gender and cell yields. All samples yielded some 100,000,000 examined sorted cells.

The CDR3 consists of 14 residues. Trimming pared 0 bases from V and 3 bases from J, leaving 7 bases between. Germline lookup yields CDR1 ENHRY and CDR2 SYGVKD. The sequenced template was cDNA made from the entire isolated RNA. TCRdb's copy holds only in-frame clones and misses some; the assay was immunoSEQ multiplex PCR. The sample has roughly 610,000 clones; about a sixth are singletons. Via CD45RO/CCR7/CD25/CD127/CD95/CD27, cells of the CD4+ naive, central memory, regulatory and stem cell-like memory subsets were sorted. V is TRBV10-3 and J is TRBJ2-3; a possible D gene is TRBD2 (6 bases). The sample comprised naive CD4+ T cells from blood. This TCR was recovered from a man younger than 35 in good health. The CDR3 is CAISESRGTDTQYF. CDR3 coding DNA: TGTGCCATCAGTGAGTCCCGGGGGACAGATACGCAGTATTTT.